The rows below give T cell receptor beta chains drawn from one sample of a study of blood T cell repertoires in COVID-19. Data came from immunoSEQ multiplex PCR; TCRdb stores just in-frame clones and leaves some out. The table has around 58,000 clones, around 80% seen once; the top ten hold approximately 3.5%. The specimen was PBMCs or T cells enriched from blood (not recorded which). All receptors come from a middle-aged woman with acute COVID-19. CDR3s leave out the opening cysteine and the closing phenylalanine or tryptophan. The order of the fields is clone size, J gene, V gene, CDR3 protein. Clone size is stated in some rows and not others, as once, few, many or a class when expanded.

NA TRBJ2-2 TRBV9 ASTPSGANTGELF
NA TRBJ2-2 TRBV2 ASRKTGTGRTGELF
NA TRBJ1-1 TRBV5-4 ASSLASRQGAQGGSEAF
NA TRBJ2-1 TRBV6-1 ASSYVLSHEQF
once TRBJ2-5 TRBV11-2 ASSWEAGPQETQY
NA TRBJ2-2 TRBV3-1/TRBV3-2 ASSPDRDTGELF
once TRBJ2-1 TRBV18 ASSGSGRANNEQF
NA TRBJ1-5 TRBV29-1 SVSDGINNQPQH
NA TRBJ2-1 TRBV15 ATSSRLAAYNEQF
few TRBJ2-2 TRBV3-1/TRBV3-2 ASSQTGLSAGELF
NA TRBJ2-7 TRBV2 ATRGATGTAAYEQY
NA TRBJ2-3 TRBV19 ASSIGSTSTDTQY
NA TRBJ2-1 TRBV5-4 ASSLEGDEQF
NA TRBJ1-1 TRBV15 ATSSDSPNTEAF
NA TRBJ2-4 TRBV2 ASSGGLVVDIQY
few TRBJ2-7 TRBV25-1 ASSEYSRGTGGDEQY
NA TRBJ1-4 TRBV18 ASSPKRTSQNEKLF
NA TRBJ1-6 TRBV2 ASLESSYNSPLH
NA TRBJ1-1 TRBV7-9 ASSPPGVEAF
NA TRBJ1-6 TRBV9 ASSASSSHNSPLH
NA TRBJ2-1 TRBV12-3/TRBV12-4 ASSSTYNEQF
NA TRBJ2-2 TRBV19 ASSIAVNTGELF
NA TRBJ2-7 TRBV2 ASSVRPRGQY
NA TRBJ2-2 TRBV29-1 SVRGQIGDTGELF
few TRBJ1-2 TRBV4-1 ASSQDSIAASGTGGFGYGYT
NA TRBJ1-3 TRBV19 ASSIGTGIPVTGNTIY
NA TRBJ1-5 TRBV27 ASSGTDSNQPQH
NA TRBJ2-3 TRBV19 ASESGGGTDTQY
NA TRBJ2-2 TRBV7-2 ASTLETREGGELF
NA TRBJ2-1 TRBV6-6 ASSRSRGAPYNEQF
NA TRBJ1-2 TRBV7-9 ASSSTLRRERDYGYT
NA TRBJ2-3 TRBV11-2 ASSQTGGSSTDTQY
NA TRBJ2-3 TRBV9 ASSVESAGGPTDTQY
NA TRBJ2-1 TRBV2 ASLRVRTGGKGEQF
NA TRBJ2-7 TRBV14 ASSPDTSGRAPYEQY
NA TRBJ2-1 TRBV19 ASSALGGQGYNEQF
NA TRBJ1-4 TRBV28 ASTPGSGGDEKLF
NA TRBJ2-5 TRBV19 ASGQGDQETQY
NA TRBJ2-7 TRBV11-1 ASSTPGQKRKQY
few TRBJ1-6 TRBV19 ASSIQGSATNSPLH
NA TRBJ2-7 TRBV9 ASSDEPGEQY
NA TRBJ2-3 TRBV19 ASRQRQGTGFEDTQY
NA TRBJ1-1 TRBV27 ASKKPRQNTEAF
NA TRBJ2-1 TRBV19 ASSPQAIAPSGSYNEQF
NA TRBJ2-1 TRBV5-1 ASSLAVAGGYNEQF
NA TRBJ2-4 TRBV3-1/TRBV3-2 ASSQVRGGKNIQY
NA TRBJ1-5 TRBV5-6 ASSLGQNNQPQH
NA TRBJ2-7 TRBV6-2/TRBV6-3 ASRPSGNYEQY
NA TRBJ1-1 TRBV7-6 ASSLGPRQGNTEAF
NA TRBJ1-3 TRBV5-6 ASSQLQGARNTIY
NA TRBJ2-5 TRBV9 ASSVAAGGQETQY